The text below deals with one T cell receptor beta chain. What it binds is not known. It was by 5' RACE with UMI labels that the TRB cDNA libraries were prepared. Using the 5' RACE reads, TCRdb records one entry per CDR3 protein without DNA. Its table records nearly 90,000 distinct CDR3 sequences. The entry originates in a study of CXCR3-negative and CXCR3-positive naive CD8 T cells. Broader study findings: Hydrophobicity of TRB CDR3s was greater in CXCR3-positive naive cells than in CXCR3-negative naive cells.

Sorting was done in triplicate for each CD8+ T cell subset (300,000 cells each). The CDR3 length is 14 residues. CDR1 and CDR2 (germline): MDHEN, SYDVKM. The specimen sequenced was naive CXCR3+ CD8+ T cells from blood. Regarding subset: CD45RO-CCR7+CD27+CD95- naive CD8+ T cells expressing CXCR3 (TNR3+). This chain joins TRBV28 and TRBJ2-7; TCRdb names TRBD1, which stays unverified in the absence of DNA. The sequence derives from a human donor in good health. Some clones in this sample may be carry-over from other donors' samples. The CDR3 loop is CASSYPGGFYEQYF.